This T cell receptor (beta chain) is drawn from a study of CD8 T cells in Susac syndrome. Overall study: There were six sequenced Susac syndrome patients with active disease and under ten in remission. The Susac syndrome patients were therapy-naive, on corticosteroids, or on intravenous immunoglobulin alone at blood draw. Study findings and constraints: Susac-specific public clones numbered more than 15 in total CD8+ repertoires (and about five in CD8+ TEMRA repertoires).

Germline CDR1 reads LGHNA; CDR2 reads YNFKEQ. With 1 base removed from V and 3 bases from J, the gap between germline ends came to 6 bases. There are 13 residues in the CDR3. Remarks on this clonotype: Its antigen is still unknown.

The authors reverse transcribed roughly 0.5 to 1 ug RNA with random hexamers. The TCR beta CDR3 was amplified by immunoSEQ multiplex PCR across 54 Vbeta, 13 Jbeta. TCRdb independently ran MiXCR on the immunoSEQ multiplex PCR reads; one entry per CDR3 protein. Of over 80,000 distinct CDR3 sequences listed, approximately 95% were seen once; the top ten hold about 0.94%. This TCR was sampled from a human donor with Susac syndrome. V usage is TRBV4-2 and J usage is TRBJ2-5, with D perhaps matching TRBD1 or TRBD2 (5 bases each). The sequenced sample was CD8+ T cells from PBMCs. The CDR3 DNA follows: TGTGCCAGCAGCCAAGTGGGGGAAGAGACCCAGTACTTC. Translating gives CASSQVGEETQYF.